This T cell receptor beta chain was sequenced during a study of blood T cell repertoires in COVID-19. Sequencing used immunoSEQ multiplex PCR; TCRdb keeps in-frame clones, though not all of them. The table lists roughly 150,000 clones, under 90% of them singletons. Germline V CDR1 and CDR2: MNHNS, SASEGT. The CDR3 spans 18 residues. The V end lost 3 bases, the J end lost 4 bases, and 23 bases lay between the germline ends. The rearrangement uses TRBV6-1 and TRBJ2-3; possible D gene TRBD1, 6 bases. The sequencing input was peripheral blood. The sequence was obtained from an elderly woman with active or convalescent COVID-19. For the CDR3, the DNA is TGTGCCAGCAGTGAGGGACCAGCCGGGACACCAACTGCAGATACGCAGTATTTT. The encoded protein is CASSEGPAGTPTADTQYF.